These 6 T cell receptor beta chains originate from one sample sequenced in a study of blood T cells in healthy people across ages (dated by TCRdb to between 2014 and 2017). Library preparation used 5' RACE. Sequencing was carried out with an Illumina HiSeq 2500. The second PCR ran for about 7 to 11 cycles and used a J-beta primer mix along with a sample-barcoded 5' primer. The public reads were run again by TCRdb, first through fastp at Q25 and then through MiXCR, and only productive beta chains were kept. Each record represents a unique CDR3 protein, reported with the most common genes and DNA among its rows. This sample is represented by 2 million or so distinct CDR3 sequences; around half of them were singletons. The ten most abundant clones make up around 2.1% of the sample. Sequences were obtained from blood. All receptors come from a woman aged 40-49 years in good health.

The table lists this clonotype with a few counts. The rearrangement joins TRBV20-1 to TRBJ2-1; possible D gene TRBD2, 7 bases. The CDR3 runs 14 residues. V shed 6 bases and J shed 9 bases, with 21 bases lying between them. Germline V gene lookup returns CDR1 DFQATT and CDR2 SNEGSKA (reference sequence). Here the CDR3 DNA reads TGCAGTGCCGCAGATCGTGCGGGGGCCAGTGAGCAGTTCTTC. It codes for CSAADRAGASEQFF.

The gene calls are TRBV28 and TRBJ2-3; 10 nucleotides match TRBD1. CDR1 is MDHEN, CDR2 SYDVKM, per germline. V was pared by 11 bases and J by 4 bases, with 12 bases of the junction left unmatched. This CDR3 contains 15 residues. The CDR3 loop reads CAASTGGRSADTQYF. The CDR3 nucleotides read TGTGCCGCCTCGACAGGGGGCAGAAGTGCAGATACGCAGTATTTT.

As regards this clonotype: The junction does not match germline at one end; this may be a read error. The CDR3 protein is CASRQAQGPYGQYF. The DNA for the CDR3 is TGCGCCAGCAGGCAGGCACAGGGCCCCTACGGGCAGTACTTC. The chain carries TRBV5-1 and TRBJ2-7, with D maybe TRBD1 (6 bases). From germline, CDR1 is SGHRS and CDR2 YFSETQ. The CDR3 spans 14 residues.

The chain links TRBV7-2 to TRBJ2-5, with a tentative D call TRBD1 (6 bases). Trimming cost V 2 bases and J 3 bases, with 10 bases left between them. The length of the CDR3 is 14 residues. Germline CDR1 SGHTA, CDR2 FQGNSA. The CDR3 loop reads CASSLNGQKETQYF. The CDR3 DNA reads as TGTGCCAGCAGCTTAAATGGACAGAAAGAGACCCAGTACTTC.

The chain joins TRBV7-6 to TRBJ2-4; D is possibly TRBD1 or TRBD2 (5 bases each). V was trimmed by 1 base and J by 8 bases, leaving 15 bases between them. This CDR3 is built from 15 residues. Germline V CDR1 and CDR2: SGHVS, FNYEAQ. The CDR3: CASSLVGESLDIQYF. The DNA for the CDR3 is TGTGCCAGCAGCTTAGTGGGGGAATCGTTAGACATTCAGTACTTC.

This clonotype was detected a few times. J is TRBJ2-7 and V is TRBV2, with TRBD1 matching over 9 bases. From germline, CDR1 is SNHLY and CDR2 FYNNEI. Trimming at V came to 5 bases and at J to 4 bases, leaving 9 bases not matched to a gene. This CDR3 contains 15 residues. The CDR3 loop is CASSLNRGPMYEQYF. CDR3 DNA sequence: TGTGCCAGCAGTCTCAACAGGGGGCCAATGTACGAGCAGTACTTC. The whole variable domain, filled in from reference TRBV2 and TRBJ2-7, reads EPEVTQTPSHQVTQMGQEVILRCVPISNHLYFYWYRQILGQKVEFLVSFYNNEISEKSEIFDDQFSVERPDGSNFTLKIRSTKLEDSAMYFCASSLNRGPMYEQYFGPGTRLTVT.